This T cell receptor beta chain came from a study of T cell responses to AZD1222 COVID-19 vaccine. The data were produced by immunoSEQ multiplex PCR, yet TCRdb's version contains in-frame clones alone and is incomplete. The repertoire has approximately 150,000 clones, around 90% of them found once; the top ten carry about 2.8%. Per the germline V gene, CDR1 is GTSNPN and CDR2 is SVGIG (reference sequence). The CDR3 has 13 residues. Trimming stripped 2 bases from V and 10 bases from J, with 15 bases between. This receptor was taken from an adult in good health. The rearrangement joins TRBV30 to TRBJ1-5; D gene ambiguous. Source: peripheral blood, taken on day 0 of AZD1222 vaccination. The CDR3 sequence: CAWSSNSPVPQHF. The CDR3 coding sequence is TGTGCCTGGAGTTCAAACTCTCCCGTTCCCCAGCATTTT.